The clone carrying this T cell receptor beta chain has a handful of counts. Its specificity is not known. This entry comes from a study of beta chain features in type 1 diabetes. Study conclusions and caveats: Possible PCR preference for shorter templates applied equally to patients and controls. More deletions and fewer insertions at VDJ junctions were found in patients with type 1 diabetes. Whether HLA type affects TCRB rearrangement stayed undetermined in the present work. It was among patients, rather than healthy donors, that naive, central memory and Treg TCRB repertoires appeared more similar. Within each of all four CD4+ subsets, Type 1 diabetes patients had TCRB CDR3s that were moderately but significantly shorter.

Germline V gene data show CDR1 as MDHEN and CDR2 as SYDVKM. CDR3 size: 16 residues. The ends were cut back, 3 bases at V and 1 base at J, with 13 bases in the middle. Sequencing targeted expressed TCRB transcripts, as all isolated RNA had been reverse transcribed. Sequencing used immunoSEQ multiplex PCR; TCRdb keeps in-frame clones, though not all of them. The sample holds some 330,000 clones, around 12% seen once. The specimen was naive CD4+ T cells from blood. This clonotype originated in a young woman with type 1 diabetes. The chain links TRBV28 to TRBJ2-1; possibly TRBD1 for D (6 bases). The CDR3 spells CASSFEGDGSYNEQFF. In DNA, the CDR3 is TGTGCCAGCAGTTTCGAGGGGGATGGATCCTACAATGAGCAGTTCTTC.